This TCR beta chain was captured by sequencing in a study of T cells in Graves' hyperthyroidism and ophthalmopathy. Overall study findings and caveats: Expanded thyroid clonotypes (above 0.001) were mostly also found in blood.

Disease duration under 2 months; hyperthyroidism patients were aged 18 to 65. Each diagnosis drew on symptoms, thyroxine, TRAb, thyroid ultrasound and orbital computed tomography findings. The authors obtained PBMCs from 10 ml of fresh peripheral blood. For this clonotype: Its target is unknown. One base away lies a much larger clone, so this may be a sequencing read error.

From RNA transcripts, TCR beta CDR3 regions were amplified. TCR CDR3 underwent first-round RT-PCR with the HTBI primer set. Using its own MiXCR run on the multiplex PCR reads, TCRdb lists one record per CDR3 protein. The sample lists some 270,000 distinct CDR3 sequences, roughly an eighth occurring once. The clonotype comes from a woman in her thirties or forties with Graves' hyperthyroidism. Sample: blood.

The CDR3 coding sequence is TGTGCCACCAGCTTCAACGGCTACACCTTC. Translated, it gives CATSFNGYTF. This chain uses TRBV28 with TRBJ1-2, with D unclear. This CDR3 region has 10 residues. The V gene lost 10 bases and the J gene lost 8 bases, with 11 bases spanning the gap. Per the germline V gene, CDR1 is MDHEN and CDR2 is SYDVKM.